Listed below are T cell receptor beta chains from one sample, sequenced in a study of vaccination and CD4 T cells after COVID-19. Antigen specificity for these receptors is unknown. From the PCR reads, TCRdb called clonotypes with MiXCR, one entry per CDR3 protein. In the table there are 6,900 or so distinct CDR3 sequences, approximately 30% of which are singletons. The sample comprised CD4+ T cells from blood, cultured in vitro. Receptors originate from a human donor in good health. Both conserved end residues are part of each CDR3. A D gene is named only where the DNA matches it firmly. A row's size may be missing; if present it is once, few, many or a size class.

V	J	size	D	DNA	CDR3
TRBV5-4	TRBJ2-5	NA	TRBD1	TGTGCCAGCAGCTCGCCAATTCCGGGACAGGGTGGGGGGCAAGAGACCCAGTACTTC	CASSSPIPGQGGGQETQYF
TRBV6-2/TRBV6-3	TRBJ1-1	few	NA	TGTGCCAGCAGTTACAGGGTTCCGCTGAACACTGAAGCTTTCTTT	CASSYRVPLNTEAFF
TRBV30	TRBJ1-5	NA	NA	TGTGCCTGGAGTAGACAGACGGGGGGCAATCAGCCCCAGCATTTT	CAWSRQTGGNQPQHF
TRBV7-3	TRBJ2-3	few	NA	TGTGCCAGCAGCCCGTTTAGGGAGACGAATACGCAGTATTTT	CASSPFRETNTQYF
TRBV24-1	TRBJ2-7	few	TRBD1	TGTGCCACCGCTCAGGGACAGGAGCAGTACTTC	CATAQGQEQYF
TRBV19	TRBJ2-6	NA	NA	TGTGCCAGTAGGTCGCGGGCTGATGGGGCCAACGTCCTGACTTTC	CASRSRADGANVLTF
TRBV20-1	TRBJ2-7	NA	TRBD2	TGCAGTGCTCAGACTAGCGGGAGAGTCTACGAGCAGTACTTC	CSAQTSGRVYEQYF
TRBV15	TRBJ2-1	few	NA	TGTGCCACCAGCACTACCCCACTAGCATCCAATGAGCAGTTCTTC	CATSTTPLASNEQFF
TRBV10-3	TRBJ2-7	NA	NA	TGTGCCATCAGTGAGTCGGGGCGTGGACGGATAGACAGCCTATACGAGCAGTACTTC	CAISESGRGRIDSLYEQYF
TRBV7-9	TRBJ2-5	few	TRBD2	TGTGCCAGCAGCTTCCGTCGGGTGCTAGCGGTGGAGACCCAGTACTTC	CASSFRRVLAVETQYF
TRBV20-1	TRBJ2-1	NA	NA	TGCAGTGCTCCTAACGTGGTAGGGACTTACAATGAGCAGTTCTTC	CSAPNVVGTYNEQFF
TRBV20-1	TRBJ1-2	NA	NA	TGCAGTGCTAGGGAAAACGGCGGCTACACCTTC	CSARENGGYTF
TRBV7-9	TRBJ2-7	NA	NA	TGTGCCAGCAGCTTATGGGCACCGGGACAAGGGTTGGAGCAGTACTTC	CASSLWAPGQGLEQYF
TRBV7-9	TRBJ1-2	few	NA	TGTGCCAGCAGCTCGGCAGGGAATGGCTACACCTTC	CASSSAGNGYTF
TRBV5-1	TRBJ2-5	NA	NA	TGCGCCAGCGGCAGAGACGGACCCCCCGAACAGACCCAGTACTTC	CASGRDGPPEQTQYF
TRBV24-1	TRBJ2-5	NA	NA	TGTGCCACCAGTGATTTAGGCCAAGAGACCCAGTACTTC	CATSDLGQETQYF
TRBV28	TRBJ2-1	NA	NA	TGTGCCAGCAGCGGACTGGGGGGAGGCCCCAATGAGCAGTTCTTC	CASSGLGGGPNEQFF
TRBV20-1	TRBJ2-7	few	NA	TGCAGTGCTAGATACAGCCGCTCCTACGAGCAGTACTTC	CSARYSRSYEQYF
TRBV2	TRBJ1-6	NA	NA	TGTGCCAGCAGGACCCCCGCCGTGGATTCACCCCTCCACTTT	CASRTPAVDSPLHF
TRBV6-1	TRBJ1-6	few	NA	TGTGCCGCCCGCGAAACAGCTAATTCACCCCTCCACTTT	CAARETANSPLHF
TRBV19	TRBJ1-5	NA	NA	TGTGCCAGAAGGTCTGACCGGGCGGGGCAGCCCCAGCATTTT	CARRSDRAGQPQHF
TRBV14	TRBJ2-7	NA	NA	TGTGCCAGCAGCCAATTCCCTTTTGAGCAGTACTTC	CASSQFPFEQYF
TRBV4-3	TRBJ2-3	NA	NA	TGCGCCAGCAGCCAAGATCACCGGGGACTTGGCACAGATACGCAGTATTTT	CASSQDHRGLGTDTQYF
TRBV6-4	TRBJ2-2	NA	TRBD2	TGTGCCAGCAGTGACGAAGCGGGAGGTAAAAGGGAGCTGTTTTTT	CASSDEAGGKRELFF
TRBV25-1	TRBJ2-5	few	NA	TGTGCCAGCAGTGAAAGGGGTCAGGGAGAGACCCAGTACTTC	CASSERGQGETQYF
TRBV12-3/TRBV12-4	TRBJ2-7	NA	NA	TGTGCCAGCAGCCTTACAGGGATTAGCGAGCAGTACTTC	CASSLTGISEQYF
TRBV6-2/TRBV6-3	TRBJ1-1	few	NA	TGTGCCAGCCGCTACCCCAAGGAGACTGAAGCTTTCTTT	CASRYPKETEAFF
TRBV28	TRBJ2-3	NA	TRBD1	TGTGCCAGCAGTTTTTTTGGACAGGGAGATACGCAGTATTTT	CASSFFGQGDTQYF
TRBV28	TRBJ1-3	NA	NA	TGTGCCAGCAGTTTATATCTTCCGGGGACCAACTCTGGAAACACCATATATTTT	CASSLYLPGTNSGNTIYF
TRBV7-2	TRBJ2-5	few	NA	TGTGCCAGCAGCGAAAGGGTGGGGCCCGAAGAGACCCAGTACTTC	CASSERVGPEETQYF
TRBV20-1	TRBJ2-5	few	TRBD2	TGCAGTGCTAGACAAGGACTAGCGGGAGGGCAGGGGACCCAGTACTTC	CSARQGLAGGQGTQYF
TRBV29-1	TRBJ2-1	NA	TRBD2	TGCAGCGTTGAGGGACTAGCCTCCTACAATGAGCAGTTCTTC	CSVEGLASYNEQFF
TRBV4-3	TRBJ1-6	NA	NA	TGCGCCAGCAGCCAAGAGACTCCGTCCCCCCTCCACTTT	CASSQETPSPLHF
TRBV11-3	TRBJ2-3	NA	NA	TGTGCCAGCAGCCCGGGGCGGGAAAGGGGCACAGATACGCAGTATTTT	CASSPGRERGTDTQYF
TRBV5-1	TRBJ1-2	NA	NA	TGCGCCAGCAGCCCGGACAGAGTTGGTGGCTACACCTTC	CASSPDRVGGYTF
TRBV6-1	TRBJ1-5	few	NA	TGTGCCAGCAGTGAAAATCAGCCCCAGCATTTT	CASSENQPQHF
TRBV5-1	TRBJ2-3	NA	NA	TGCGCCAGCAGCTTGGCTAACCCCGTCACAGATACGCAGTATTTT	CASSLANPVTDTQYF
TRBV6-2/TRBV6-3	TRBJ2-1	few	NA	TGTGCCAGCAGTGCCCAAGGGACTGAGCAGTTCTTC	CASSAQGTEQFF
TRBV28	TRBJ1-1	NA	NA	TGTGCCAGCAGTTTTGGGGCAACGGAAGCTTTCTTT	CASSFGATEAFF